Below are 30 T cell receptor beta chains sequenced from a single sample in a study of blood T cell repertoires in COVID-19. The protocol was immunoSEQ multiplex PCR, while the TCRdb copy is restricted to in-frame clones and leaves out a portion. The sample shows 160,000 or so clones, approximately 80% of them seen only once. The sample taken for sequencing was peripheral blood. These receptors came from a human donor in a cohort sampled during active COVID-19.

CDR3 region: CASSTFGRDLTLHF. The CDR3 DNA sequence: TGTGCCAGCAGCACCTTCGGGAGGGACCTCACCCTCCACTTT. The rearrangement joins TRBV6-6 to TRBJ1-6; D is perhaps TRBD1 (5 bases). Germline assignment: CDR1 MNHNY and CDR2 SVGAGI (reference sequence). The CDR3 consists of 14 residues. Trimming took off 6 bases at V and 14 bases at J, with 20 bases between the two ends.

CDR3 coding DNA: TGTGCCAGCAGTACTCTACAGGGGCGACAGGGGGTTTACGAGCAGTACTTC. This gives the protein CASSTLQGRQGVYEQYF. This rearrangement joins TRBV28 to TRBJ2-7; 9 bases are shared with TRBD1. V lost 5 bases, J lost 4 bases, and 15 bases stayed unmatched. This CDR3 comprises 17 residues. Germline CDR1 MDHEN, CDR2 SYDVKM.

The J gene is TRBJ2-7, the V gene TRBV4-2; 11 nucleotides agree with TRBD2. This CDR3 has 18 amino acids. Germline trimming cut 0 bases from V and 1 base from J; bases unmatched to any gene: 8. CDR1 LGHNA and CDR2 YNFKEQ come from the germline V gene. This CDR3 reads CASSQEGSGTSGSYEQYF. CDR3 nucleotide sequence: TGTGCCAGCAGCCAAGAGGGCTCCGGGACTAGCGGATCCTACGAGCAGTACTTC.

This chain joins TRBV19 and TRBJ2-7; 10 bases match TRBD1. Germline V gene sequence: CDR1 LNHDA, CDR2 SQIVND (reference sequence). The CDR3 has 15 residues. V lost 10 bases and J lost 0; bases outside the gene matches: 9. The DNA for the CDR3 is TGTGCCACGACGGGACAGGGGTTATCCTCCTACGAGCAGTACTTC. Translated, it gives CATTGQGLSSYEQYF.

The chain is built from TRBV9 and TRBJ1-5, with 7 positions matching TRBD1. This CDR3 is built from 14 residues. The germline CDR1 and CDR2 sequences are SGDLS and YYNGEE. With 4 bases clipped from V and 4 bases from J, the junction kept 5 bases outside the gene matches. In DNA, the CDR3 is TGTGCCAGCAGCCCTTCACAGGGGAATCAGCCCCAGCATTTT. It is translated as CASSPSQGNQPQHF.

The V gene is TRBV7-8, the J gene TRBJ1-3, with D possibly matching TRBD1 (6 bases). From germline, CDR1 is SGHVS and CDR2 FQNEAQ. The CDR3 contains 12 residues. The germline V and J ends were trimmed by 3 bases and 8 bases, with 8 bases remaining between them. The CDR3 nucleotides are TGTGCCAGCAGCTTCGGACAGCACACCATATATTTT. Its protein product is CASSFGQHTIYF.

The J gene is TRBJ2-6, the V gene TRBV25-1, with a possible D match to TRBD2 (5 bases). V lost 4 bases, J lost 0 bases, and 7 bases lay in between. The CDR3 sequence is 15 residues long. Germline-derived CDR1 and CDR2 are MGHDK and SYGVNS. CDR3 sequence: CASSGTRSGANVLTF. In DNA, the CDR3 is TGTGCCAGCAGTGGGACTCGCTCTGGGGCCAACGTCCTGACTTTC.

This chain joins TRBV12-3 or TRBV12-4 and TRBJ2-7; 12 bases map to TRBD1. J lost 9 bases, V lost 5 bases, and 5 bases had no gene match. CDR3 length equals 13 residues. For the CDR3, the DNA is TGTGCCAGCAGTACCGGGACAGGGGGCGGGCAGTACTTC. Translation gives CASSTGTGGGQYF.

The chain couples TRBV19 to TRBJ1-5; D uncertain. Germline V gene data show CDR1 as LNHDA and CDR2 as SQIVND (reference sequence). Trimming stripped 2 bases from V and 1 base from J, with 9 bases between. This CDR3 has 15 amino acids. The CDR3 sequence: CASSIIPVSNQPQHF. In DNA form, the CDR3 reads TGTGCCAGTAGTATAATCCCCGTGAGCAATCAGCCCCAGCATTTT.

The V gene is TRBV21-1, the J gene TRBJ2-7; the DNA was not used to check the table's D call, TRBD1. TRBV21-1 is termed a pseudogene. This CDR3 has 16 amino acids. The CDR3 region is CATYGAHTGYPYEQYF. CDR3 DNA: TGTGCCACCTATGGGGCCCACACAGGGTACCCCTACGAGCAGTACTTC.

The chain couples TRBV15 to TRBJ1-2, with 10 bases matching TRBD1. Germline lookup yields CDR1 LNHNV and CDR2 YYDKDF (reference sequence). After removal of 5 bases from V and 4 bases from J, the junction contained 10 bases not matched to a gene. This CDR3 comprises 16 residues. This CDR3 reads CATSVGQGRRGYGYTF. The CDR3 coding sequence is TGTGCCACCAGCGTGGGACAGGGGAGGCGAGGCTATGGCTACACCTTC.

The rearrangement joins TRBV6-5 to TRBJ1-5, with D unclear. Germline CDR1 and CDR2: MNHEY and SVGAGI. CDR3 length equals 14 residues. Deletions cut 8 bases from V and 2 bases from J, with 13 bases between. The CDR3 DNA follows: TGTGCCAGCTTGTGGAGTTCGGGCAATCAGCCCCAGCATTTT. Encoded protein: CASLWSSGNQPQHF.

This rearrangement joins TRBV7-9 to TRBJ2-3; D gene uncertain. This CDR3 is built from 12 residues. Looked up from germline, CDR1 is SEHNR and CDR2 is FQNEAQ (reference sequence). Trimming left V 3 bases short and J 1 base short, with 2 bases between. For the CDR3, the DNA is TGTGCCAGCAGCTTCGGCACAGATACGCAGTATTTT. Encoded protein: CASSFGTDTQYF.

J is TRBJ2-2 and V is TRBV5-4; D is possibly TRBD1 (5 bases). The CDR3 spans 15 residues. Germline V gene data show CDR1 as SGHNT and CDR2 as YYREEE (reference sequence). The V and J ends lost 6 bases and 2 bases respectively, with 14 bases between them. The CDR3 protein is CASTPNGANTGELFF. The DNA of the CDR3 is TGTGCCAGCACCCCGAATGGGGCCAACACCGGGGAGCTGTTTTTT.

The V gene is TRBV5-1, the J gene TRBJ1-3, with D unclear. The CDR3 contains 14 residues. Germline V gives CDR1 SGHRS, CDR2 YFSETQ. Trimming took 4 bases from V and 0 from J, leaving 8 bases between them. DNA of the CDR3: TGCGCCAGCAGCGGCGGCAGCTCTGGAAACACCATATATTTT. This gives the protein CASSGGSSGNTIYF.

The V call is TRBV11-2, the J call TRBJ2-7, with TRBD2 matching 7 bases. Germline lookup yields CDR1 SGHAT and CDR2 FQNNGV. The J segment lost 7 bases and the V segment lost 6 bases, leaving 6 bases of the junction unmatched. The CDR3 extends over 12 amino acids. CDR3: CASRTDGGEQYF. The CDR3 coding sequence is TGTGCCAGCAGAACGGACGGGGGGGAGCAGTACTTC. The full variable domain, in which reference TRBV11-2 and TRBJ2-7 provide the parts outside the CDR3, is EAGVAQSPRYKIIEKRQSVAFWCNPISGHATLYWYQQILGQGPKLLIQFQNNGVVDDSQLPKDRFSAERLKGVDSTLKIQPAKLEDSAVYLCASRTDGGEQYFGPGTRLTVT.

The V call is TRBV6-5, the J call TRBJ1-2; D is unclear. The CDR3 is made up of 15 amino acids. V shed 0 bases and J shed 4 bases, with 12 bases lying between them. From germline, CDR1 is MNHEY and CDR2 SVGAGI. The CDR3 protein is CASSYSNVRSYGYTF. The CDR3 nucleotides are TGTGCCAGCAGTTACTCGAATGTCAGAAGCTATGGCTACACCTTC.

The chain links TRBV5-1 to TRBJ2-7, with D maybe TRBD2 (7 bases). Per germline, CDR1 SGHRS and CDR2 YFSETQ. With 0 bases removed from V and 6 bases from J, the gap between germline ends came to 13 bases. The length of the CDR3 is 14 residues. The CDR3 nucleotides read TGCGCCAGCAGCTTGGGGGCAGGGGAGGGCGAGCAGTACTTC. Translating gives CASSLGAGEGEQYF.

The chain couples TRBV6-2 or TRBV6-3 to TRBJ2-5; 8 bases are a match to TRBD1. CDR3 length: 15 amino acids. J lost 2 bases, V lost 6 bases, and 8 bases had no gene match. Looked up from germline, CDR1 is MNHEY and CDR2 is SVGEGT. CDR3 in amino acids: CASSQGAALQETQYF. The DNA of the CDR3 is TGTGCCAGCAGCCAGGGGGCGGCTCTTCAAGAGACCCAGTACTTC.

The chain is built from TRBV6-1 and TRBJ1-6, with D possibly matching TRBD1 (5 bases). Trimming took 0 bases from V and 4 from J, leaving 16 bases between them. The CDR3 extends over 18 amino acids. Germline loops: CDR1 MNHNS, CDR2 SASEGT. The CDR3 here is CASSEAGGLKVYNSPLHF. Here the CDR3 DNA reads TGTGCCAGCAGTGAAGCCGGGGGTTTGAAGGTGTATAATTCACCCCTCCACTTT.

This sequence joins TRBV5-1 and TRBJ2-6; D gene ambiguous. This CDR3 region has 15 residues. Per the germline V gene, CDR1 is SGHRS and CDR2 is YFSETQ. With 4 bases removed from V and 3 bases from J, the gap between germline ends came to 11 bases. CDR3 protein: CASSDFSLGANVLTF. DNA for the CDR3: TGCGCCAGCAGCGACTTTAGCCTTGGGGCCAACGTCCTGACTTTC.

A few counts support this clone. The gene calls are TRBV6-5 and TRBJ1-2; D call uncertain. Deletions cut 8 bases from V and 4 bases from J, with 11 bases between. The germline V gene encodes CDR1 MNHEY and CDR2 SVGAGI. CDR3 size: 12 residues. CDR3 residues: CASGVRSYGYTF. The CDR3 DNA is TGTGCCAGCGGCGTCAGGTCCTATGGCTACACCTTC.

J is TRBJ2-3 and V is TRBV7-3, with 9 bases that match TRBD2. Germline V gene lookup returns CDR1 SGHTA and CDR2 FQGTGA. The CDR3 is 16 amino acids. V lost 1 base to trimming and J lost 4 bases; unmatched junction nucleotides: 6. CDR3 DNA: TGTGCCAGCAGCTTAATTGCGGGAGGGCCCCCAGATACGCAGTATTTT. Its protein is CASSLIAGGPPDTQYF.

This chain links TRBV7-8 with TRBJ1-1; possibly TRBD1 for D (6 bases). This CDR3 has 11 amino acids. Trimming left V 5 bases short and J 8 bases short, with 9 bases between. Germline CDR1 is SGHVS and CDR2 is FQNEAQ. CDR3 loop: CASSPGTEAFF. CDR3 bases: TGTGCCAGCAGCCCAGGGACAGAAGCTTTCTTT.

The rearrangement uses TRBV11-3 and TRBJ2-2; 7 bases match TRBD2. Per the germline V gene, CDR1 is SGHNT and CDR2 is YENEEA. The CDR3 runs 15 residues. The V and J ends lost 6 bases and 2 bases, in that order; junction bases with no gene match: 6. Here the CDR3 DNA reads TGTGCCAGCAGTCCCGGGACTACTAACACCGGGGAGCTGTTTTTT. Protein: CASSPGTTNTGELFF.

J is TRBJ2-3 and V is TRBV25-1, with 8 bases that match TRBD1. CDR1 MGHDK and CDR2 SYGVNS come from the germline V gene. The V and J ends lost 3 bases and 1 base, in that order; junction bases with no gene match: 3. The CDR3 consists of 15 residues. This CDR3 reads CASSDPGQGTDTQYF. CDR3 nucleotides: TGTGCCAGCAGTGACCCGGGACAGGGCACAGATACGCAGTATTTT.

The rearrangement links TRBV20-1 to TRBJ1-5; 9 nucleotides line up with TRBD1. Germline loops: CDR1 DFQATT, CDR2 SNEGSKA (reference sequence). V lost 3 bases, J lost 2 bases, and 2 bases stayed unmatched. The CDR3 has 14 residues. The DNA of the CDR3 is TGCAGTGCTAGTCGGGACAGGGGCAATCAGCCCCAGCATTTT. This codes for CSASRDRGNQPQHF.

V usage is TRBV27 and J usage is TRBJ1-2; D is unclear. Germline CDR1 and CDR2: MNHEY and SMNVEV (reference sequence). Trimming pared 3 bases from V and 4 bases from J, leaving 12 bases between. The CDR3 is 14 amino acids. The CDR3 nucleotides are TGTGCCAGCAGTTTCTCCACACCCCCCTATGGCTACACCTTC. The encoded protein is CASSFSTPPYGYTF.

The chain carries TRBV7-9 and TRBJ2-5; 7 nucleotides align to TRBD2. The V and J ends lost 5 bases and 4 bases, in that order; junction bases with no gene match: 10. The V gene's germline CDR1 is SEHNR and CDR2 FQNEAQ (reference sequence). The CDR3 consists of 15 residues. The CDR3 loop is CASSDTAGKGETQYF. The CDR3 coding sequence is TGTGCCAGCAGCGACACAGCGGGAAAGGGAGAGACCCAGTACTTC.

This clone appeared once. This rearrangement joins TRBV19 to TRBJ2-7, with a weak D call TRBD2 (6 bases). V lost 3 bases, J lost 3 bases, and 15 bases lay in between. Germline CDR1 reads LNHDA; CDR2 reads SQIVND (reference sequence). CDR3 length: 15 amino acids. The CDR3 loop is CASSISGGTFYEQYF. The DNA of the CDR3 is TGTGCCAGTAGTATTAGTGGCGGGACCTTCTACGAGCAGTACTTC.